The 23 T cell receptor beta chains in this list originate from one sample, sequenced in a study of regulatory T cells in long-lasting Graves disease. The authors built TCR beta libraries using iRepertoire HTBI primers and Arm-PCR of CDR3 regions. MiXCR, run by TCRdb on the multiplex PCR reads, gives a single entry per CDR3 protein. The sample lists some 250,000 distinct CDR3 sequences; 18% were seen once. The time point was: newly diagnosed GD, antithyroid drugs for less than 3 months. Preparation of the TCR library used RNA extracted from PBMCs. These data were likewise used in another study, on T cells in Graves' hyperthyroidism and ophthalmopathy.

Sequencing used peripheral blood mononuclear cells (PBMCs), obtained at new diagnosis, from a patient treated with antithyroid drugs. The receptors were sampled from a woman between 25 and 40 years old with Graves disease.

The J gene is TRBJ2-5, the V gene TRBV20-1; D is uncertain. From germline, CDR1 is DFQATT and CDR2 SNEGSKA (reference sequence). CDR3 length: 14 amino acids. V gave up 1 base and J gave up 4 bases, with 13 bases separating them. The CDR3 loop is CSARVSPGPETQYF. CDR3 bases: TGCAGTGCTAGAGTTTCGCCAGGCCCAGAGACCCAGTACTTC.

This clonotype was seen ten or more times. This chain links TRBV20-1 with TRBJ2-7, with 7 bases lining up with TRBD1. V lost 1 base, J lost 2 bases, and 5 bases stayed unmatched. This CDR3 region has 14 residues. Germline V lookup: CDR1 DFQATT, CDR2 SNEGSKA (reference sequence). CDR3 region: CSARVGQPPYEQYF. The CDR3 nucleotides are TGCAGTGCTAGAGTGGGACAGCCTCCCTACGAGCAGTACTTC.

Many counts were recorded for this clonotype. The chain joins TRBV29-1 to TRBJ2-7, with a tentative D call TRBD2 (6 bases). Germline V lookup: CDR1 SQVTM, CDR2 ANQGSEA. The CDR3 runs to 13 residues. V lost 7 bases, J lost 3 bases, and 16 bases lay in between. Here the CDR3 reads CSGGEGSNYEQYF. The CDR3 bases are TGCAGCGGGGGGGAAGGTTCTAACTACGAGCAGTACTTC.

This clonotype came up many times. The chain combines TRBV12-5 with TRBJ2-5, with D perhaps matching TRBD2 (5 bases). The V and J ends lost 5 bases and 3 bases respectively, with 22 bases between them. The CDR3 loop spans 17 amino acids. Germline values: CDR1 LGHNT, CDR2 FRNRAP. CDR3 residues: CASGHRRGYNAEETQYF. The CDR3 nucleotides read TGTGCTAGTGGTCATAGACGGGGATACAACGCGGAAGAGACCCAGTACTTC.

This clonotype occurred many times. The V gene is TRBV6-5, the J gene TRBJ1-6, with D unclear. The CDR3 has 16 amino acids. Germline CDR1 MNHEY, CDR2 SVGAGI. Trimming stripped 0 bases from V and 8 bases from J, with 14 bases between. The DNA for the CDR3 is TGTGCCAGCAGTTACTCCACACACAGAATGGATTCACCCCTCCACTTT. This gives the protein CASSYSTHRMDSPLHF.

This chain uses TRBV15 with TRBJ2-1; 9 nucleotides align to TRBD2. This CDR3 region has 14 residues. Losses at the gene ends were 5 bases for V and 6 bases for J; bases not matched to a gene: 5. Germline loops: CDR1 LNHNV, CDR2 YYDKDF (reference sequence). This CDR3 is CATSGGLAGNEQFF. CDR3 sequence (DNA): TGTGCCACCAGCGGGGGACTAGCAGGCAATGAGCAGTTCTTC. Looking up the rest from reference TRBV15 and TRBJ2-1 gives the full variable domain: DAMVIQNPRYQVTQFGKPVTLSCSQTLNHNVMYWYQQKSSQAPKLLFHYYDKDFNNEADTPDNFQSRRPNTSFCFLDIRSPGLGDTAMYLCATSGGLAGNEQFFGPGTRLTVL.

This clonotype appeared many times. The V and J genes are TRBV2 and TRBJ1-2; D uncertain. Germline V gives CDR1 SNHLY, CDR2 FYNNEI. Between the trimmed V and J ends, which lost 2 bases and 7 bases, there was a span of 5 bases. The length of the CDR3 is 11 residues. The CDR3 reads CASSEWAGYTF. The CDR3 region has the DNA TGTGCCAGCAGTGAATGGGCTGGCTACACCTTC.

This clonotype was found many times. At one of its ends the junction is not consistent with the germline gene, which may arise from a read error. The chain combines TRBV6-5 with TRBJ1-6, with no clear D. The CDR3 loop spans 13 amino acids. The V gene's germline CDR1 is MNHEY and CDR2 SVGAGI. The CDR3 loop reads CASSYDTNSPPHF. CDR3 in DNA: TGTGCCAGCAGTTATGATACGAATTCACCCCCCCACTTT.

Many counts were recorded for this clonotype. The V call is TRBV5-6, the J call TRBJ2-2; 10 nucleotides match TRBD1. Germline assignment: CDR1 SGHDT and CDR2 YYEEEE. The CDR3 loop spans 18 amino acids. Unmatched junction bases numbered 14, after V lost 4 bases and J lost 5 bases. The chain's CDR3 is CASSGGTGAGGWTGELFF. CDR3 nucleotides: TGTGCCAGCAGCGGCGGGACAGGGGCGGGAGGATGGACCGGGGAGCTGTTTTTT. The full variable domain, rest sourced from reference TRBV5-6 and TRBJ2-2, is DAGVTQSPTHLIKTRGQQVTLRCSPKSGHDTVSWYQQALGQGPQFIFQYYEEEERQRGNFPDRFSGHQFPNYSSELNVNALLLGDSALYLCASSGGTGAGGWTGELFFGEGSRLTVL.

This clonotype appeared many times. V usage is TRBV15 and J usage is TRBJ1-1; D is unclear. Trimming pared 0 bases from V and 4 bases from J, leaving 15 bases between. Germline CDR1 and CDR2: LNHNV and YYDKDF (reference sequence). The CDR3 sequence is 16 residues long. For the CDR3, the DNA is TGTGCCACCAGCAGAGATATAGGTTGGGTAAGCACTGAAGCTTTCTTT. Translated, it gives CATSRDIGWVSTEAFF.

Remarks on this clonotype: A single base separates this from a much larger clone, so it may be a read error. The conserved phenylalanine or tryptophan normally closing the CDR3 is absent here, so this likely arose from a read error. The rearrangement joins TRBV6-2 or TRBV6-3 to TRBJ2-1; a possible D gene is TRBD1 (6 bases). The CDR3 has 16 residues. Deletions cut 5 bases from V and 7 bases from J, with 21 bases between. Germline V gives CDR1 MNHEY, CDR2 SVGEGT. Here the CDR3 DNA reads TGTGCCAGCAGTCCATACCCGGGACAATCTTGGAATGAGCAGTTCCTC. Translated: CASSPYPGQSWNEQFL.

This rearrangement joins TRBV20-1 to TRBJ1-1; unclear D gene. V was cut by 2 bases and J by 1 base, with 11 bases left in between. Germline V lookup: CDR1 DFQATT, CDR2 SNEGSKA (reference sequence). The CDR3 sequence is 14 residues long. CDR3 region: CSARPRLGNTEAFF. DNA for the CDR3: TGCAGTGCTAGACCCCGATTAGGGAACACTGAAGCTTTCTTT.

This clonotype was picked up many times. This chain links TRBV5-1 with TRBJ2-3; the match to TRBD1 covers 8 bases. The CDR3 sequence is 15 residues long. CDR1 is SGHRS and CDR2 is YFSETQ in the germline V gene. The V and J ends lost 4 bases and 5 bases, in that order; junction bases with no gene match: 9. CDR3 sequence (DNA): TGCGCCAGCAGCCCAAGGACAGGGCAGGGAGATACGCAGTATTTT. It encodes CASSPRTGQGDTQYF.

J is TRBJ2-5 and V is TRBV24-1; possible D gene TRBD2, 6 bases. V lost 7 bases to trimming and J lost 5 bases, with 16 bases between them. Germline V CDR1 and CDR2: KGHDR, SFDVKD. The CDR3 runs to 14 residues. This CDR3 reads CATSGSGEGETQYF. CDR3 in DNA: TGTGCCACCAGCGGGTCGGGGGAAGGGGAGACCCAGTACTTC.

As concerns this clonotype: A far larger clone differs by one base, so this is likely a read error. This rearrangement joins TRBV7-2 to TRBJ2-5, with D maybe TRBD2 (5 bases). V was clipped by 5 bases and J by 4 bases, with 20 bases between them. The germline V gene encodes CDR1 SGHTA and CDR2 FQGNSA. This CDR3 is built from 16 residues. The CDR3 reads CASSDSPGFQRETQYF. The CDR3 nucleotides are TGTGCCAGCAGCGACTCACCGGGATTCCAAAGAGAGACCCAGTACTTC.

This clonotype has only a few counts. With a much larger clone just one base away, this may be a read error. The CDR3 DNA reads as TGTGCCAGCAGCCAACTAGGGTACAATGAGCAGTACTTC. Translated, it gives CASSQLGYNEQYF. The rearrangement uses TRBV4-2 and TRBJ2-7; no clear D. V lost 2 bases and J lost 7, with 12 bases in between. CDR1 LGHNA and CDR2 YNFKEQ come from the germline V gene. This CDR3 region has 13 residues.

In its sample, this clonotype was seen many times. V is TRBV3-1 and J is TRBJ1-3; the D is unclear. The CDR3 length is 15 residues. Germline loops: CDR1 LGHDT, CDR2 YNNKEL (reference sequence). V gave up 1 base and J gave up 0 bases, with 7 bases separating them. CDR3 loop: CASSQGQSSGNTIYF. CDR3 coding DNA: TGTGCCAGCAGCCAAGGGCAGAGCTCTGGAAACACCATATATTTT.

There are many counts of this clonotype. This chain joins TRBV5-8 and TRBJ2-1, with 8 bases lining up with TRBD2. Trimming removed 4 bases from V and 7 bases from J; junction bases left unmatched: 7. The CDR3 is 14 amino acids. In germline, CDR1 is SGHTS, CDR2 YDEGEE. The CDR3 DNA follows: TGTGCCAGCAGCAAGTTGACGGGGGGGAATGAGCAGTTCTTC. Translation: CASSKLTGGNEQFF.

Comments on this clonotype: A read error may be the cause here, since a much bigger clone is one base away. The chain employs TRBV20-1 and TRBJ1-5, with D possibly being TRBD1 (6 bases). The V gene's germline CDR1 is DFQATT and CDR2 SNEGSKA (reference sequence). Trimming took 1 base from V and 6 from J, leaving 13 bases between them. The CDR3 is 14 residues long. The CDR3 reads CSARVRGGVQPQHF. The CDR3 nucleotides are TGCAGTGCTAGAGTCAGGGGTGGGGTTCAGCCCCAGCATTTT.

The table lists this clonotype with many counts. The chain uses TRBV20-1 and TRBJ1-2; 8 nucleotides line up with TRBD1. The CDR3 spans 13 residues. CDR1 is DFQATT and CDR2 is SNEGSKA in the germline V gene (reference sequence). After removal of 0 bases from V and 7 bases from J, the junction contained 4 bases not matched to a gene. For the CDR3, the DNA is TGCAGTGCTAGAGAGAACAGGGGGGTTGGCTACACCTTC. Amino acids: CSARENRGVGYTF.

This clonotype is a singleton in its sample. The V call is TRBV5-4, the J call TRBJ2-5; 8 nucleotides agree with TRBD1. Per the germline V gene, CDR1 is SGHNT and CDR2 is YYREEE (reference sequence). V trimming: 0 bases; J trimming: 0 bases; junction bases outside the gene matches: 7. This CDR3 is 17 amino acids long. CDR3 sequence: CASSLAGTGWNQETQYF. Written as DNA, the CDR3 is TGTGCCAGCAGCTTGGCAGGGACAGGTTGGAACCAAGAGACCCAGTACTTC. Combining the CDR3 with reference TRBV5-4 and TRBJ2-5 gives the whole variable domain ETGVTQSPTHLIKTRGQQVTLRCSSQSGHNTVSWYQQALGQGPQFIFQYYREEENGRGNFPPRFSGLQFPNYSSELNVNALELDDSALYLCASSLAGTGWNQETQYFGPGTRLLVL.

This clonotype was recorded at least ten times. Here the CDR3 DNA reads TGCAGTGCTAGGAGGAGCTCCTATAATTCACCCCTCCACTTT. This translates into CSARRSSYNSPLHF. V is TRBV20-1 and J is TRBJ1-6; the D is unclear. This CDR3 is built from 14 residues. Germline V gene data show CDR1 as DFQATT and CDR2 as SNEGSKA (reference sequence). Trimming stripped 3 bases from V and 0 bases from J, with 6 bases between.

This clonotype was detected many times. This chain connects TRBV7-2 to TRBJ1-5; D unresolved. CDR3 length: 16 residues. Trimming cost V 5 bases and J 0 bases, with 14 bases left between them. Per the germline V gene, CDR1 is SGHTA and CDR2 is FQGNSA. CDR3 coding DNA: TGTGCCAGCAGCCACCGGACGGACGATAGCAATCAGCCCCAGCATTTT. This encodes CASSHRTDDSNQPQHF.